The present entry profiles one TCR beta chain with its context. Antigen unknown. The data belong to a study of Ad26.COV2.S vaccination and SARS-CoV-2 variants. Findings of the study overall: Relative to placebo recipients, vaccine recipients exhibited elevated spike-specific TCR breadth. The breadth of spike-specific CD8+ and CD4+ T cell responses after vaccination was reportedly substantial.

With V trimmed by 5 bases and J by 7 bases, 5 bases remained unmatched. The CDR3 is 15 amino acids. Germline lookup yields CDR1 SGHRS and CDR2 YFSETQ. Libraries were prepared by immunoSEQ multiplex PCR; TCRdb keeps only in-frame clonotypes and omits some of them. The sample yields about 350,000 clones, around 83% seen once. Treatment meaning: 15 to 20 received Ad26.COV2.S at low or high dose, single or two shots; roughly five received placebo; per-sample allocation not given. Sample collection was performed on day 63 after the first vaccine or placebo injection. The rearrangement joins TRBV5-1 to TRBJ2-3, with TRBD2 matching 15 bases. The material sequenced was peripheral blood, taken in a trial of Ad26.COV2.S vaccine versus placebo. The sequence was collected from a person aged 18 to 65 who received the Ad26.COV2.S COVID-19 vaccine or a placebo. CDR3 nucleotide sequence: TGCGCCAGCAGAGTAGGGACTAGCGGGGGGAATACGCAGTATTTT. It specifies CASRVGTSGGNTQYF.